This T cell receptor (beta chain) derives from a study of shared clonotypes between healthy human individuals. Assay used: immunoSEQ multiplex PCR; TCRdb lists only in-frame clones, some missing. The table has about 2 million clones, less than 95% seen once. The V end lost 4 bases, the J end lost 3 bases, and 7 bases lay between the germline ends. This CDR3 spans 14 amino acids. CDR1 is LNHDA, CDR2 SQIVND, per germline (reference sequence). Naive-designated CD8 cells lacked CD45RO, were positively enriched for CCR7, and omitted terminally differentiated effector memory CD45RA+ cells. The specimen sequenced was naive CD8+ T cells sorted from blood. The source is a man aged 18 to 29 in good health. The J gene is TRBJ1-6, the V gene TRBV19; D is unclear. The CDR3 nucleotides read TGTGCCAGTAGTACTCAGTACTATAATTCACCCCTCCACTTT. This encodes CASSTQYYNSPLHF.